This TCR beta chain originates from a study of cytomegalovirus exposure and HLA in healthy donors. V lost 3 bases and J 0 bases, leaving 5 bases between the germline ends. The CDR3 length is 13 residues. CDR1 and CDR2 from the germline V gene are SEHNR and FQNEAQ (reference sequence). Study results and caveats: Based on reports, TCR beta sequences accurately predicted HLA-A and HLA-B alleles for most subjects. Later analysis showed most CMV-associated TCR beta chains appearing HLA-restricted.

As to this clone: Its antigen is currently unknown.

Primers included in the PCR were 60 Vbeta and 13 Jbeta primers. Data came from immunoSEQ multiplex PCR; TCRdb stores just in-frame clones and leaves some out. The data hold some 110,000 clones, with 73% observed a single time. The chain combines TRBV7-9 with TRBJ1-1, with D hard to call. The source material was PBMCs. The TCR originated in a man between 60 and 70 years old in good health and CMV-seropositive. This CDR3 is CASSFLLNTEAFF. The DNA of the CDR3 is TGTGCCAGCAGCTTCCTGTTGAACACTGAAGCTTTCTTT. Together with reference TRBV7-9 and TRBJ1-1, the CDR3 gives the full variable domain: DTGVSQNPRHKITKRGQNVTFRCDPISEHNRLYWYRQTLGQGPEFLTYFQNEAQLEKSRLLSDRFSAERPKGSFSTLEIQRTEQGDSAMYLCASSFLLNTEAFFGQGTRLTVV.